This T cell receptor (beta chain) was captured by sequencing in a study of T cells in Graves' hyperthyroidism and ophthalmopathy. Diagnostic assessment was based on clinical symptoms, serum thyroxine and TRAb, thyroid ultrasound and orbital computed tomography. The CDR3 regions of TCR beta were amplified from RNA transcripts. The primer set for the first-round RT-PCR of the TCR CDR3 was HTBI. TCRdb re-called the multiplex PCR reads through MiXCR, storing one row per CDR3 protein. The data show around 600,000 distinct CDR3 sequences, 45% seen once. Germline CDR1 is MGHDK and CDR2 is SYGVNS. The CDR3 covers 13 residues. Trimming pared 11 bases from V and 4 bases from J, leaving 17 bases between. Remarks on this clonotype: Its cognate antigen is unknown.

Study-wide points: Ophthalmopathy could be told apart from stable hyperthyroidism with a 13 V-J model.

This receptor was taken from an adult man with Graves' disease, either hyperthyroidism or ophthalmopathy (not recorded which). Sequencing was done on a sample of peripheral blood or thyroid tissue (not recorded which). V gene TRBV25-1 combines with J gene TRBJ1-1; D is possibly TRBD1 (5 bases). The CDR3 here is CAWNNVGGTEAFF. The DNA for the CDR3 is TGTGCCTGGAACAACGTGGGGGGCACTGAAGCTTTCTTT.